The rows below give T cell receptor beta chains drawn from one sample of a study of T cell responses to AZD1222 COVID-19 vaccine. Using immunoSEQ multiplex PCR, the repertoire was profiled, and TCRdb retains in-frame clones only, with some absent. The repertoire holds roughly 120,000 clones, with 86% as singletons. The source material was peripheral blood, sampled on day 0 of AZD1222 vaccination. The receptors come from an adult in good health. CDR3s include the opening cysteine and the closing phenylalanine or tryptophan. A D gene is named only where the DNA matches it firmly. The size field is filled for only some rows; it gives once, few, many or a size class.

cdr3_nt cdr3_aa j_call d_call clone_size v_call
TGCGCCAGCAGCCGAGGGAACAGGGGCACAGATACGCAGTATTTT CASSRGNRGTDTQYF TRBJ2-3 NA few TRBV4-1
TGTGCCAGCTCACCACCGGCCGGACAGGGTCGAACTGAAGCTTTCTTT CASSPPAGQGRTEAFF TRBJ1-1 TRBD1 NA TRBV18
TGTGCCAGCAGCTTAGGCACCGGGACACCAAATCAGCCCCAGCATTTT CASSLGTGTPNQPQHF TRBJ1-5 NA NA TRBV11-2
TGTGCCAGCAGCCTAGCGGGGGGGTCGGGTGAGCAGTTCTTC CASSLAGGSGEQFF TRBJ2-1 TRBD2 NA TRBV6-5
TGTGCCAGCAGCGGGGGCTTCAGCTCCTACGAGCAGTACTTC CASSGGFSSYEQYF TRBJ2-7 NA NA TRBV28
TGTGCCAGCAGCCCAGGTGGCGGGAGCTCCGGCACAGATACGCAGTATTTT CASSPGGGSSGTDTQYF TRBJ2-3 TRBD2 few TRBV13
TGTGCCAGCTACCCCGGGGATAAGGTACTCGGGGAGCTGTTTTTT CASYPGDKVLGELFF TRBJ2-2 NA NA TRBV11-2
TGTGCCAGCAGATACGGACAGGGGGGCATCTACGAGCAGTACTTC CASRYGQGGIYEQYF TRBJ2-7 TRBD1 NA TRBV6-2/TRBV6-3
TGTGCCAGCAGCTCGGGACAGGGGGTGGAGACCCAGTACTTC CASSSGQGVETQYF TRBJ2-5 TRBD1 NA TRBV28
TGTGCCAGCAGCTCCACGAACTATGGCTACACCTTC CASSSTNYGYTF TRBJ1-2 NA few TRBV7-9
TGTGCCAGCAGTTCCACCGGGACTAGCTGGTACAATGAGCAGTTCTTC CASSSTGTSWYNEQFF TRBJ2-1 TRBD2 once TRBV6-2/TRBV6-3
TGTGCCAGCCGGAGGGGGGCTTCAAACACCGGGGAGCTGTTTTTT CASRRGASNTGELFF TRBJ2-2 NA NA TRBV19
TGTGCCAGCAGCCAAGATCCCCTCAAAGCGGGGTCTAGCACAGATACGCAGTATTTT CASSQDPLKAGSSTDTQYF TRBJ2-3 TRBD2 NA TRBV3-1/TRBV3-2
TGTGCCACCAGCCCTAGGCCAACTAATGAAAAACTGTTTTTT CATSPRPTNEKLFF TRBJ1-4 NA NA TRBV15
TGTGCCAGCAGCAGAATGACAGGGGGCATTAGGAATTCACCCCTCCACTTT CASSRMTGGIRNSPLHF TRBJ1-6 TRBD1 NA TRBV3-1/TRBV3-2
TGTGCCAGTAGTATGGCTAGCGGGATTGGCGAGCAGTACTTC CASSMASGIGEQYF TRBJ2-7 TRBD2 NA TRBV19
TGTGCCAGCAGCCCTGGACAGTATGGCAACATTCAGTACTTC CASSPGQYGNIQYF TRBJ2-4 NA NA TRBV14
TGTGCCAGCAGTTACTCCTCTATACACCTCTACGAGCAGTACTTC CASSYSSIHLYEQYF TRBJ2-7 NA NA TRBV6-5
TGCGCCAGCAGCTTGGAAACAGGGTCCTACAATGAGCAGTTCTTC CASSLETGSYNEQFF TRBJ2-1 NA NA TRBV5-1
TGCGCCAGCAGCCAAAAGACAGGGGTTGCGTCCTACGAGCAGTACTTC CASSQKTGVASYEQYF TRBJ2-7 TRBD1 NA TRBV5-1
TGTGCCAGTAGAAGGCCCCGGGGCCTCAACACCGGGGAGCTGTTTTTT CASRRPRGLNTGELFF TRBJ2-2 NA once TRBV19
TGTGCCAGCAGGGCACCATGGACTGAAGCTTTCTTT CASRAPWTEAFF TRBJ1-1 NA NA TRBV28
TGTGCCAGCAGCCACAACTCACCCCTCCACTTT CASSHNSPLHF TRBJ1-6 NA NA TRBV3-1/TRBV3-2
TGCAGCGTCGACTCGGGAACCCGAGCAGATACGCAGTATTTT CSVDSGTRADTQYF TRBJ2-3 NA NA TRBV29-1
TGTGCCAGCAGCCCGCAAGGACAGATCTATGGCTACACCTTC CASSPQGQIYGYTF TRBJ1-2 NA NA TRBV7-9
TGTGCCAGCAGCCAAGAGGGCAGGGGATTGGAGCAGTACTTC CASSQEGRGLEQYF TRBJ2-7 NA few TRBV3-1/TRBV3-2